The 21 T cell receptor beta chains below were found in one sample sequenced in a study of beta chain features in type 1 diabetes. Expressed TCRB transcripts were sequenced after all isolated RNA was converted to cDNA. The data were produced by immunoSEQ multiplex PCR, yet TCRdb's version contains in-frame clones alone and is incomplete. The sample lists 350,000 to 450,000 clones; roughly 13% were seen once. Material for sequencing was naive CD4+ T cells from blood. The receptor set was obtained from a man aged 25-40 years in good health.

The V and J genes are TRBV15 and TRBJ2-2; 9 bases match TRBD2. The CDR3 runs to 18 residues. The germline CDR1 and CDR2 sequences are LNHNV and YYDKDF (reference sequence). With V trimmed by 0 bases and J by 3 bases, 8 bases remained unmatched. The CDR3 region has the DNA TGTGCCACCAGCAGAGATTTGGCAAAGCGGGAGGACACCGGGGAGCTGTTTTTT. Protein product: CATSRDLAKREDTGELFF.

The chain joins TRBV30 to TRBJ1-1; unclear D gene. CDR1 and CDR2 (germline): GTSNPN, SVGIG (reference sequence). The CDR3 has 13 residues. The germline V and J ends were trimmed by 2 bases and 10 bases, with 17 bases remaining between them. The CDR3 DNA sequence: TGTGCCTGGAGTTTTAAAACCTCGAGTCGAGCTTTCTTT. It specifies CAWSFKTSSRAFF.

This chain connects TRBV29-1 to TRBJ2-1; 9 bases match TRBD1. Trimming took 5 bases from V and 6 from J; bases not matched to a gene: 14. This CDR3 comprises 16 residues. The germline CDR1 and CDR2 sequences are SQVTM and ANQGSEA. CDR3 nucleotide sequence: TGCAGCGTTCACCACCGGGACAGGGTCATTTTCAATGAGCAGTTCTTC. It is translated as CSVHHRDRVIFNEQFF.

The chain uses TRBV30 and TRBJ1-4; TRBD1 agrees at 10 bases. CDR1 and CDR2 from the germline V gene are GTSNPN and SVGIG (reference sequence). J lost 8 bases, V lost 5 bases, and 8 bases had no gene match. The CDR3 contains 14 residues. The CDR3 DNA sequence: TGTGCCTGGGGGACAGGGGCGGTTGGGGAAAAACTGTTTTTT. Amino acid sequence: CAWGTGAVGEKLFF.

The V and J genes are TRBV7-2 and TRBJ2-7, with D perhaps matching TRBD1 or TRBD2 (5 bases each). The V end was cut by 5 bases, the J end by 5 bases, with 13 bases between. This CDR3 spans 13 amino acids. Germline CDR1 SGHTA, CDR2 FQGNSA. DNA of the CDR3: TGTGCCAGCAGCCCCCACGGGGCCCACGAGCAGTACGTC. Encoded protein: CASSPHGAHEQYV.

The chain couples TRBV9 to TRBJ2-1; 15 bases line up with TRBD2. Germline CDR1 reads SGDLS; CDR2 reads YYNGEE. With 4 bases clipped from V and 7 bases from J, the junction kept 9 bases outside the gene matches. This CDR3 has 17 amino acids. The CDR3: CASSSGTSGGNRNEQFF. In nucleotides, the CDR3 is TGTGCCAGCAGCTCAGGGACTAGCGGGGGGAATAGGAATGAGCAGTTCTTC.

This chain connects TRBV28 to TRBJ2-7, with 11 bases matching TRBD1. The CDR3 runs 20 residues. In germline, CDR1 is MDHEN, CDR2 SYDVKM. Trimming took 4 bases from V and 2 from J; bases not matched to a gene: 19. The CDR3 bases are TGTGCCAGCAGTTCCAACTCTTACCTTTTGGGACAGGGGGTCCCCTACGAGCAGTACGTC. Its translation: CASSSNSYLLGQGVPYEQYV.

At least ten counts were recorded for this clone. The chain has TRBV18 and TRBJ1-6, with no clear D. Trimming took 1 base from V and 15 from J, leaving 16 bases between them. This CDR3 contains 14 residues. Per germline, CDR1 KGHSH and CDR2 LQKENI. The CDR3 region has the DNA TGTGCCAGCTCACCACTAGGCGGAATACCACACCTCCACTTT. This gives the protein CASSPLGGIPHLHF.

This clone was detected only a few times. V usage is TRBV27 and J usage is TRBJ2-4; TRBD2 aligns across 9 bases. CDR1 and CDR2 from the germline V gene are MNHEY and SMNVEV (reference sequence). The V and J ends lost 6 bases and 14 bases, in that order; junction bases with no gene match: 14. CDR3 length: 14 residues. The CDR3 protein is CASSLKGRLAGEYF. The CDR3, as DNA: TGTGCCAGCAGCTTAAAAGGCCGCTTAGCGGGGGAGTACTTC.

This clone was counted only a few times. CDR3 loop: CASSLGHAGGRETQYF. The CDR3 region has the DNA TGTGCCAGCAGCTTAGGTCACGCGGGAGGACGGGAGACCCAGTACTTC. The chain recombines TRBV7-2 with TRBJ2-5; 8 bases align to TRBD2. The CDR3 contains 16 residues. Germline V gene data show CDR1 as SGHTA and CDR2 as FQGNSA. The ends lost 1 base at V and 5 bases at J; junction bases unmatched: 9.

This clone has more than one count but fewer than ten. The chain uses TRBV5-1 and TRBJ2-6, with D possibly being TRBD2 (5 bases). CDR1 and CDR2 (germline): SGHRS, YFSETQ. V dropped 6 bases and J dropped 0 bases, with 13 bases sitting between them. The CDR3 is 16 residues long. CDR3: CASIPGEYSGANVLTF. Here the CDR3 DNA reads TGCGCCAGCATCCCCGGGGAGTACTCTGGGGCCAACGTCCTGACTTTC.

The table lists this clone with a few counts. The chain uses TRBV11-2 and TRBJ2-5; 11 nucleotides align to TRBD1. The V segment lost 4 bases and the J segment 5 bases; nucleotides outside the gene matches: 6. The CDR3 sequence is 15 residues long. In germline, CDR1 is SGHAT, CDR2 FQNNGV. In nucleotides, the CDR3 is TGTGCCAGCAGCTCGGACAGGGGGCTGCTGGAGACCCAGTACTTC. It codes for CASSSDRGLLETQYF.

This clone came up a few times. As DNA, the CDR3 is TGTGCCAGCAGCCTCAGGGTAACTGAAGCTTTCTTT. As protein: CASSLRVTEAFF. The V gene is TRBV7-2, the J gene TRBJ1-1, with TRBD1 as a possible D gene (5 bases). The V end was cut by 5 bases, the J end by 5 bases, with 9 bases between. The CDR3 consists of 12 residues. The germline gives CDR1 SGHTA, CDR2 FQGNSA.

The chain carries TRBV9 and TRBJ2-1; 7 bases line up with TRBD2. The CDR3 contains 12 residues. With V trimmed by 7 bases and J by 5 bases, 3 bases remained unmatched. The germline CDR1 and CDR2 sequences are SGDLS and YYNGEE. This chain's CDR3 is CASASGDNEQFF. The CDR3 nucleotides read TGTGCCAGCGCTAGCGGAGACAATGAGCAGTTCTTC.

This clone has only a few counts. This sequence joins TRBV5-1 and TRBJ2-5; maybe TRBD1 (6 bases). This CDR3 region has 14 residues. Trimming removed 4 bases from V and 5 bases from J, with 15 bases in between. CDR1 is SGHRS, CDR2 YFSETQ, per germline. CDR3: CASSIPQGTETQYF. CDR3 nucleotides: TGCGCCAGCAGCATCCCACAGGGAACGGAGACCCAGTACTTC.

This clone has a handful of counts. The V call is TRBV4-2, the J call TRBJ2-1, with TRBD2 identical over 9 bases. Germline V CDR1 and CDR2: LGHNA, YNFKEQ. V lost 4 bases, J lost 6 bases, and 4 bases stayed unmatched. The CDR3 length is 14 residues. The CDR3 DNA follows: TGTGCCAGCAGCCCGGGACTAGCATTCAATGAGCAGTTCTTC. This codes for CASSPGLAFNEQFF.

This chain uses TRBV29-1 with TRBJ2-3; D not certain. Germline lookup yields CDR1 SQVTM and CDR2 ANQGSEA. Trimming left V 0 bases short and J 4 bases short, with 11 bases between. This CDR3 comprises 14 residues. The CDR3 nucleotides are TGCAGCGTTGAAGATCGTAAGGTCTCAGATACGCAGTATTTT. Translating it yields CSVEDRKVSDTQYF.

This clone has at least ten counts. The same CDR3 is also encoded by other DNA sequences in this sample. The chain joins TRBV13 to TRBJ2-3; D is unresolved. Germline V gene sequence: CDR1 PRHDT, CDR2 FYEKMQ (reference sequence). The CDR3 loop spans 11 amino acids. V was cut by 5 bases and J by 6 bases, with 6 bases left in between. This CDR3 reads CASSVRDTQYF. Written as DNA, the CDR3 is TGTGCCAGCAGCGTAAGGGATACGCAGTATTTT.

This clone was counted between two and nine times. The chain couples TRBV7-2 to TRBJ2-5, with D possibly being TRBD1 or TRBD2 (5 bases each). Per the germline V gene, CDR1 is SGHTA and CDR2 is FQGNSA. The CDR3 extends over 14 amino acids. The V end lost 6 bases, the J end lost 3 bases, and 14 bases lay between the germline ends. In DNA, the CDR3 is TGTGCCAGCAGACTATTCGGGACCGAAGAGACCCAGTACTTC. This sequence encodes CASRLFGTEETQYF.

The chain combines TRBV30 with TRBJ2-1, with a weak D call TRBD2 (5 bases). V shed 4 bases and J shed 0 bases, with 19 bases lying between them. CDR1 GTSNPN and CDR2 SVGIG come from the germline V gene (reference sequence). This CDR3 has 17 amino acids. CDR3: CAWTGPGVWSSYNEQFF. For the CDR3, the DNA is TGTGCCTGGACAGGTCCCGGGGTATGGAGCTCCTACAATGAGCAGTTCTTC.

V and J are TRBV10-3 and TRBJ2-5, with a possible D match to TRBD2 (5 bases). Germline V gives CDR1 ENHRY, CDR2 SYGVKD. V was trimmed by 2 bases and J by 2 bases, leaving 9 bases between them. The CDR3 is made up of 14 amino acids. CDR3 nucleotide sequence: TGTGCCATCAGTGAGAAGCTAGCACAAGAGACCCAGTACTTC. Its protein is CAISEKLAQETQYF.